Listed below are T cell receptor beta chains from one sample, sequenced in a study of blood T cell repertoires in COVID-19. Only in-frame clones appear in the TCRdb table, and some are missing; sequencing was by immunoSEQ multiplex PCR. The table lists 200,000 to 250,000 clones, around 90% of them singletons. Sequenced input: peripheral blood. The receptors come from a man in his fifties or sixties who had recovered from COVID-19. The CDR3 runs from the conserved cysteine through the conserved F or W. Fields, in order: D gene, J gene, clone size, V gene, CDR3 protein, CDR3 DNA. A D gene is named only where the DNA matches it firmly. Not every row has a clone size; where given, it reads once, few, many or a size class.

d_gene: TRBD1; j_gene: TRBJ1-6; abundance: -; v_gene: TRBV2; CDR3aa: CASKGQGASPLHF; CDR3nt: TGTGCCAGCAAGGGACAGGGGGCATCACCCCTCCACTTT
d_gene: TRBD1; j_gene: TRBJ1-1; abundance: once; v_gene: TRBV5-4; CDR3aa: CASSFGQGDTEAFF; CDR3nt: TGTGCCAGCAGCTTCGGACAGGGGGACACTGAAGCTTTCTTT
d_gene: -; j_gene: TRBJ1-1; abundance: -; v_gene: TRBV29-1; CDR3aa: CSARQDVNTEAFF; CDR3nt: TGCAGCGCTCGACAGGATGTGAACACTGAAGCTTTCTTT
d_gene: TRBD2; j_gene: TRBJ2-7; abundance: -; v_gene: TRBV5-1; CDR3aa: CASSLLAGVGEQYF; CDR3nt: TGCGCCAGCAGCCTTCTAGCGGGAGTGGGCGAGCAGTACTTC
d_gene: -; j_gene: TRBJ2-5; abundance: once; v_gene: TRBV12-3/TRBV12-4; CDR3aa: CASRRDSQETQYF; CDR3nt: TGTGCCAGCAGGCGGGACAGCCAAGAGACCCAGTACTTC
d_gene: TRBD1; j_gene: TRBJ2-3; abundance: once; v_gene: TRBV5-8; CDR3aa: CASSFRTGYTDTQYF; CDR3nt: TGTGCCAGCAGCTTCAGGACAGGTTACACAGATACGCAGTATTTT
d_gene: -; j_gene: TRBJ2-2; abundance: -; v_gene: TRBV27; CDR3aa: CVSSRRPPGESKTGELFF; CDR3nt: TGTGTCAGCAGTCGGCGACCTCCAGGGGAAAGTAAAACCGGGGAGCTGTTTTTT
d_gene: -; j_gene: TRBJ2-5; abundance: -; v_gene: TRBV4-2; CDR3aa: CASSSRLQGGETQYF; CDR3nt: TGTGCCAGCAGCTCGAGACTCCAAGGAGGGGAGACCCAGTACTTC
d_gene: TRBD1; j_gene: TRBJ2-7; abundance: -; v_gene: TRBV18; CDR3aa: CASSPGQGDEQYF; CDR3nt: TGTGCCAGCTCACCGGGACAGGGGGACGAGCAGTACTTC
d_gene: TRBD1; j_gene: TRBJ1-1; abundance: -; v_gene: TRBV11-2; CDR3aa: CASSSTGQVISEAFF; CDR3nt: TGTGCCAGCAGCTCTACTGGACAGGTTATTTCTGAAGCTTTCTTT
d_gene: -; j_gene: TRBJ1-2; abundance: -; v_gene: TRBV5-8; CDR3aa: CASSLAGVNGYTF; CDR3nt: TGTGCCAGCAGCTTGGCGGGGGTCAATGGCTACACCTTC
d_gene: -; j_gene: TRBJ1-5; abundance: -; v_gene: TRBV27; CDR3aa: CASKGGGGEGQPQHF; CDR3nt: TGTGCCAGCAAAGGAGGTGGAGGGGAGGGACAGCCCCAGCATTTT
d_gene: -; j_gene: TRBJ2-7; abundance: once; v_gene: TRBV2; CDR3aa: CASSKSLERRYEQYF; CDR3nt: TGTGCCAGCAGTAAGAGTCTTGAGCGGAGGTACGAGCAGTACTTC
d_gene: TRBD1; j_gene: TRBJ1-2; abundance: -; v_gene: TRBV6-2/TRBV6-3; CDR3aa: CASSHPGQGIYGYTF; CDR3nt: TGTGCCAGCAGTCATCCGGGACAGGGGATCTATGGCTACACCTTC
d_gene: TRBD1; j_gene: TRBJ1-6; abundance: -; v_gene: TRBV5-6; CDR3aa: CASSLAGQGRDSPLHF; CDR3nt: TGTGCCAGCAGCTTGGCCGGACAGGGCAGAGATTCACCCCTCCACTTT
d_gene: -; j_gene: TRBJ2-1; abundance: -; v_gene: TRBV6-5; CDR3aa: CASRTGTLLYNEQFF; CDR3nt: TGTGCCAGCAGAACCGGGACTCTGTTATACAATGAGCAGTTCTTC
d_gene: TRBD1; j_gene: TRBJ1-2; abundance: -; v_gene: TRBV5-1; CDR3aa: CASSPQTGDYGYTF; CDR3nt: TGCGCCAGCAGTCCGCAGACAGGGGACTATGGCTACACCTTC
d_gene: -; j_gene: TRBJ1-2; abundance: once; v_gene: TRBV16; CDR3aa: CASSQSKGQRDGYTF; CDR3nt: TGTGCCAGCAGCCAATCAAAGGGGCAAAGGGATGGCTACACCTTC
d_gene: -; j_gene: TRBJ1-1; abundance: once; v_gene: TRBV4-2; CDR3aa: CASSRAGLENTEAFF; CDR3nt: TGTGCCAGCAGCCGAGCAGGGTTAGAGAACACTGAAGCTTTCTTT
d_gene: TRBD2; j_gene: TRBJ2-7; abundance: -; v_gene: TRBV19; CDR3aa: CAASQAGTTYEQYF; CDR3nt: TGTGCCGCAAGTCAAGCGGGGACGACCTACGAGCAGTACTTC
d_gene: -; j_gene: TRBJ1-3; abundance: -; v_gene: TRBV14; CDR3aa: CASSQAGGFGNTIYF; CDR3nt: TGTGCCAGCAGCCAAGCTGGAGGGTTTGGAAACACCATATATTTT
d_gene: -; j_gene: TRBJ2-7; abundance: -; v_gene: TRBV6-2/TRBV6-3; CDR3aa: CASSYSAGREQYF; CDR3nt: TGTGCCAGCAGTTACTCGGCGGGGCGTGAGCAGTACTTC
d_gene: -; j_gene: TRBJ1-3; abundance: -; v_gene: TRBV14; CDR3aa: CASSQGLGLDGNTIYF; CDR3nt: TGTGCCAGCAGCCAAGGACTGGGGCTCGATGGAAACACCATATATTTT
d_gene: -; j_gene: TRBJ2-5; abundance: -; v_gene: TRBV21-1; CDR3aa: CASSKNTSGRETQYF; CDR3nt: TGTGCCAGCAGCAAAAATACTAGCGGGAGGGAGACCCAGTACTTC
d_gene: -; j_gene: TRBJ1-1; abundance: -; v_gene: TRBV7-3; CDR3aa: CASSLTAALDTEAFF; CDR3nt: TGTGCCAGCAGCTTAACCGCCGCGCTTGACACTGAAGCTTTCTTT
d_gene: TRBD2; j_gene: TRBJ2-5; abundance: once; v_gene: TRBV18; CDR3aa: CASSPTTSGVKQETQYF; CDR3nt: TGTGCCAGCTCACCCACGACTAGCGGGGTAAAACAAGAGACCCAGTACTTC
d_gene: -; j_gene: TRBJ1-1; abundance: -; v_gene: TRBV4-1; CDR3aa: CASSLRGATLNTEAFF; CDR3nt: TGCGCCAGCAGCCTCCGCGGAGCTACCCTGAACACTGAAGCTTTCTTT
d_gene: -; j_gene: TRBJ2-5; abundance: -; v_gene: TRBV25-1; CDR3aa: CASSANQETQYF; CDR3nt: TGTGCCAGCAGTGCAAACCAAGAGACCCAGTACTTC
d_gene: -; j_gene: TRBJ2-6; abundance: -; v_gene: TRBV27; CDR3aa: CASSYQGLSSGANVLTF; CDR3nt: TGTGCCAGCAGTTATCAGGGGTTGAGCTCTGGGGCCAACGTCCTGACTTTC
d_gene: -; j_gene: TRBJ2-1; abundance: -; v_gene: TRBV7-3; CDR3aa: CASSSPGSSYNEQFF; CDR3nt: TGTGCCAGCAGCTCGCCGGGGAGCTCCTACAATGAGCAGTTCTTC
d_gene: TRBD1; j_gene: TRBJ1-5; abundance: -; v_gene: TRBV7-2; CDR3aa: CASSLEGQGAGQPQHF; CDR3nt: TGTGCCAGCAGCTTAGAGGGACAGGGGGCCGGTCAGCCCCAGCATTTT
d_gene: -; j_gene: TRBJ1-2; abundance: -; v_gene: TRBV18; CDR3aa: CASSGTGGYGYTF; CDR3nt: TGTGCCAGCTCGGGGACGGGAGGCTATGGCTACACCTTC
d_gene: -; j_gene: TRBJ2-1; abundance: -; v_gene: TRBV6-5; CDR3aa: CASSNTVNEQFF; CDR3nt: TGTGCCAGCAGCAATACGGTCAATGAGCAGTTCTTC
d_gene: -; j_gene: TRBJ1-1; abundance: -; v_gene: TRBV5-1; CDR3aa: CASTPIHSMNTEAFF; CDR3nt: TGCGCCAGCACCCCAATCCACTCTATGAACACTGAAGCTTTCTTT
d_gene: -; j_gene: TRBJ2-7; abundance: -; v_gene: TRBV6-5; CDR3aa: CASSYSFTRVGEQYF; CDR3nt: TGTGCCAGCAGTTACTCGTTCACCAGGGTCGGCGAGCAGTACTTC
d_gene: TRBD2; j_gene: TRBJ2-5; abundance: few; v_gene: TRBV5-1; CDR3aa: CASSLGQGGLAGETQYF; CDR3nt: TGCGCCAGCAGCTTGGGACAGGGAGGACTAGCGGGGGAGACCCAGTACTTC
d_gene: -; j_gene: TRBJ2-2; abundance: -; v_gene: TRBV7-8; CDR3aa: CASGPGTATGELFF; CDR3nt: TGTGCCAGCGGCCCGGGGACTGCCACCGGGGAGCTGTTTTTT
d_gene: -; j_gene: TRBJ2-2; abundance: -; v_gene: TRBV3-1/TRBV3-2; CDR3aa: CASSPSGGFGNGELFF; CDR3nt: TGTGCCAGCAGCCCTAGTGGGGGCTTCGGAAACGGGGAGCTGTTTTTT
d_gene: TRBD1; j_gene: TRBJ1-2; abundance: -; v_gene: TRBV7-8; CDR3aa: CASSGDRGGRGYTF; CDR3nt: TGTGCCAGCAGCGGCGACAGGGGAGGGAGAGGCTACACCTTC
d_gene: -; j_gene: TRBJ2-1; abundance: -; v_gene: TRBV3-1/TRBV3-2; CDR3aa: CASSQGQGLSQFF; CDR3nt: TGTGCCAGCAGCCAAGGACAGGGACTTTCCCAGTTCTTC
d_gene: -; j_gene: TRBJ2-2; abundance: -; v_gene: TRBV6-2/TRBV6-3; CDR3aa: CASSPAAKGTGELFF; CDR3nt: TGTGCCAGCAGCCCAGCAGCAAAGGGGACCGGGGAGCTGTTTTTT
d_gene: -; j_gene: TRBJ1-1; abundance: -; v_gene: TRBV28; CDR3aa: CASSPTGNPMSEAFF; CDR3nt: TGTGCCAGCAGTCCAACGGGGAACCCTATGTCTGAAGCTTTCTTT
d_gene: -; j_gene: TRBJ2-5; abundance: -; v_gene: TRBV18; CDR3aa: CASSPGAEGTQYF; CDR3nt: TGTGCCAGCTCACCGGGGGCCGAGGGGACCCAGTACTTC